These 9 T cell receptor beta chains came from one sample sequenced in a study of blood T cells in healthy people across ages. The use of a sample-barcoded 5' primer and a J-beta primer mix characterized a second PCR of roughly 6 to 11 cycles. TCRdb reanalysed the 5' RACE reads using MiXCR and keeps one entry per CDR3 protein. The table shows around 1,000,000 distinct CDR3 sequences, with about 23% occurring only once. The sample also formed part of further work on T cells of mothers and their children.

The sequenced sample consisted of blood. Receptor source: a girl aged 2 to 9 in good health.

CDR3 protein: CASSSGLPPYEQYF. The CDR3, as DNA: TGTGCCAGCAGCTCTGGTCTGCCTCCCTACGAGCAGTACTTC. V and J are TRBV11-3 and TRBJ2-5; D remains ambiguous. Judging by the DNA end, TRBJ2-7 fits better; the J call may be wrong. The CDR3 extends over 14 amino acids. In germline, CDR1 is SGHNT, CDR2 YENEEA.

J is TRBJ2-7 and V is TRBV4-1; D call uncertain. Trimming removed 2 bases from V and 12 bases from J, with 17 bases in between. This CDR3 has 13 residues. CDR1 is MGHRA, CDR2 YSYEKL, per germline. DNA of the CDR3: TGCGCCAGCAGCCAACCACCGTATTTAGTTCTGTACTTC. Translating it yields CASSQPPYLVLYF.

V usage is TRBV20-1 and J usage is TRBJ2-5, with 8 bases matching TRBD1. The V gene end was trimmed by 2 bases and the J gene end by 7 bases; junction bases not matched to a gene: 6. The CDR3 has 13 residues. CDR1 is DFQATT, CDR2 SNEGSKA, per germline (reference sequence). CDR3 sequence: CSARTGQGATQYF. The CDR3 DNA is TGCAGTGCTAGAACCGGACAGGGTGCGACCCAGTACTTC.

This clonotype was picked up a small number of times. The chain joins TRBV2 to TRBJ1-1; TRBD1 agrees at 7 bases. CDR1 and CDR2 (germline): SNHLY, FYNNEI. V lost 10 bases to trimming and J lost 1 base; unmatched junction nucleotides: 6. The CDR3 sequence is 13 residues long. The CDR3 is CATRQGGNTEAFF. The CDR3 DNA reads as TGTGCCACCCGACAGGGCGGGAACACTGAAGCTTTCTTT.

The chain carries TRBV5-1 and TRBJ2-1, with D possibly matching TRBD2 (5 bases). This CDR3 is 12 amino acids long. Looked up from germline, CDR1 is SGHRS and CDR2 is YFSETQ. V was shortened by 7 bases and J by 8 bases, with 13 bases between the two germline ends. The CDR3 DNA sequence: TGCGCCAGCCAACTAGAAATCGATGAGCAGTTCTTC. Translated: CASQLEIDEQFF.

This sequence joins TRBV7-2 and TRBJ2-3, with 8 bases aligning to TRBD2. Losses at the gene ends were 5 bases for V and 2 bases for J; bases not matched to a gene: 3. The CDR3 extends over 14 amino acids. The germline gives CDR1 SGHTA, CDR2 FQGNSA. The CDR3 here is CASSRAGATDTQYF. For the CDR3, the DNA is TGTGCCAGCAGCCGAGCGGGGGCCACAGATACGCAGTATTTT.

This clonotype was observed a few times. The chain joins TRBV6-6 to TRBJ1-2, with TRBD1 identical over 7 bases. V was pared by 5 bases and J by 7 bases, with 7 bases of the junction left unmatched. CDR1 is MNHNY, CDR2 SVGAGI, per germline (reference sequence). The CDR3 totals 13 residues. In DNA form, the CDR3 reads TGTGCCAGCAGTATCGACAGGGAGGGTGGCTACACCTTC. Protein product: CASSIDREGGYTF.

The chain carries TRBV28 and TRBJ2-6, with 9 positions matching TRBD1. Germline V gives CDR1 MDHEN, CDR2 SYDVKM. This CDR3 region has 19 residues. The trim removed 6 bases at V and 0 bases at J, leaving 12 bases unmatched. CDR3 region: CASSRNRDRAPSGANVLTF. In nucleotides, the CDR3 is TGTGCCAGCAGCCGCAACCGGGACAGGGCACCCTCTGGGGCCAACGTCCTGACTTTC.

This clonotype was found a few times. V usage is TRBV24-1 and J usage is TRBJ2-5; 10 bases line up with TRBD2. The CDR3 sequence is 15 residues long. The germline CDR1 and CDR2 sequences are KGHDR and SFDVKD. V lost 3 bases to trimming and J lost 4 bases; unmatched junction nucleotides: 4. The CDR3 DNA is TGTGCCACCAGTGATAGCGGGGGGGCGGGAGAGACCCAGTACTTC. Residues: CATSDSGGAGETQYF.